Included here is one T cell receptor beta chain sequence, with context. This specimen belongs to a study of OX40 agonist ivuxolimab in advanced cancers. Across the whole study: An anti-OX40 (CD134) antibody with agonistic activity, ivuxolimab, was administered to patients. Males comprised 70% to 85% of the group, whose mean age was approximately 60 years (range roughly 23 to 90).

The method was immunoSEQ multiplex PCR; TCRdb's version includes in-frame clones alone and lacks a portion of them. In the table there are just over 90,000 clones, about 92% of which are singletons. V was pared by 10 bases and J by 13 bases, with 14 bases of the junction left unmatched. This CDR3 region has 11 residues. Germline-derived CDR1 and CDR2 are SGHKS and YYEKEE (reference sequence). The material sequenced was CD4+ or CD8+ T cells sorted from blood, taken in a trial of the OX40 agonist ivuxolimab. The receptor was derived from an adult with an advanced solid tumor such as melanoma, head and neck, liver or kidney cancer. V and J are TRBV5-5 and TRBJ2-7, with 7 positions matching TRBD2. The DNA of the CDR3 is TGTGCCCTAGAGGCGGGAGCCATAAATTACTTC. This sequence encodes CALEAGAINYF.